These T cell receptor beta chains were read from a single sample in a study of CD8+ T cells in alopecia areata. The data were produced by immunoSEQ multiplex PCR, yet TCRdb's version contains in-frame clones alone and is incomplete. This repertoire shows about 110,000 clones, around 50% found once; its top ten account for 9% to 15%. Sample: CD8+ T cells sorted from blood, taken at week 24, from a patient treated with tofacitinib. These receptors came from a human donor with alopecia areata. CDR3s include the opening cysteine and the closing phenylalanine or tryptophan. The D gene is left open where the match is weak. The listing skips clone size in some rows; elsewhere it reads once, few, many or a size class.

J	size	D	V	DNA	CDR3
TRBJ1-2	once	.	TRBV27	TGTGCCAGCAGTTTCTCCGCGGGACCACTTAACTATGGCTACACCTTC	CASSFSAGPLNYGYTF
TRBJ1-4	.	TRBD1	TRBV6-5	TGTGCCAGCAGTTGGGGACAGGGGGATGAAAAACTGTTTTTT	CASSWGQGDEKLFF
TRBJ1-6	few	.	TRBV2	TGTGCCAGCAGTGAAGGGGTCCTCAATTCACCCCTCCACTTT	CASSEGVLNSPLHF
TRBJ2-7	few	TRBD1	TRBV30	TGTGCCTGGGATAACAGGGGGCATTCCTACGAGCAGTACTTC	CAWDNRGHSYEQYF
TRBJ2-3	.	TRBD2	TRBV29-1	TGCAGCGCGGGCCATGGGGAGGGAGTCCCAGATACGCAGTATTTT	CSAGHGEGVPDTQYF
TRBJ2-1	.	TRBD1	TRBV6-5	TGTGCCAGCAGTTCAGGGGGTTCCAATGAGCAGTTCTTC	CASSSGGSNEQFF
TRBJ1-1	once	.	TRBV5-6	TGTGCCAGCAGCCCCCCAGCGACAGGTCCCGGCGCTGAAGCTTTCTTT	CASSPPATGPGAEAFF
TRBJ1-5	many	TRBD1	TRBV7-9	TGTGCCAGCAGCCGAGGGACAGAAAGCAATCAGCCCCAGCATTTT	CASSRGTESNQPQHF
TRBJ1-6	.	TRBD1	TRBV19	TGTGCCAGTAGCGACAGGGGGTATAATTCACCCCTCCACTTT	CASSDRGYNSPLHF
TRBJ2-3	.	.	TRBV13	TGTGCCAGCAGCCCAGAGAGCACAGATACGCAGTATTTT	CASSPESTDTQYF
TRBJ2-2	.	.	TRBV5-6	TGTGCCAGCAGCTTGGCCTCCTCCGGGGAGCTGTTTTTT	CASSLASSGELFF
TRBJ2-7	.	.	TRBV29-1	TGCAGCGTTGAAGTACAGATTAACGAGCAGTACTTC	CSVEVQINEQYF
TRBJ2-7	.	.	TRBV30	TGTGCCTGGAGCGGTGAATCCCACGAGCAGTACTTC	CAWSGESHEQYF
TRBJ2-1	.	TRBD2	TRBV13	TGTGCCAGCAGCTTAGGAACTAGCGGGGGGCTGGATGAGCAGTTCTTC	CASSLGTSGGLDEQFF
TRBJ2-1	.	TRBD2	TRBV27	TGTGCCAGCAGTTTATTCGGGACTAGCGGGACCTACAATGAGCAGTTCTTC	CASSLFGTSGTYNEQFF
TRBJ2-1	few	.	TRBV6-1	TGTGCCAGCAGTGAAGTCAGGAGTTCTTTCGATGAGCAGTTCTTC	CASSEVRSSFDEQFF
TRBJ2-3	.	.	TRBV30	TGTGCCTGGAGTGGCCTCGGGGGCGGCGGTCGCACAGATACGCAGTATTTT	CAWSGLGGGGRTDTQYF
TRBJ1-5	.	.	TRBV4-1	TGCGCCAGCAGCCAAGTCCGGGGAGGCCAGCCCCAGCATTTT	CASSQVRGGQPQHF
TRBJ1-5	.	TRBD1	TRBV19	TGTGCCAGTAGGAGGGACAGGGAGGGCTCAAGCAATCAGCCCCAGCATTTT	CASRRDREGSSNQPQHF
TRBJ2-7	.	TRBD1	TRBV7-3	TGTGCCAGCAGCCTTAGCGTTGGGACAGCCTACGAGCAGTACTTC	CASSLSVGTAYEQYF
TRBJ2-3	once	.	TRBV11-2	TGTGCCAGCAGCCCCCCTGAAGGTGTGGGCAGCACAGATACGCAGTATTTT	CASSPPEGVGSTDTQYF
TRBJ1-2	.	.	TRBV29-1	TGCAGCGTTGAAGGGGTTGGGGGGTTGGATGGCTACACCTTC	CSVEGVGGLDGYTF
TRBJ2-2	.	.	TRBV29-1	TGCAGCGTGGATACTAGTACCGGGGAGCTGTTTTTT	CSVDTSTGELFF
TRBJ2-1	.	.	TRBV10-1	TGCGCCAGCAGTGAATGGGGTCATGAGCAGTTCTTC	CASSEWGHEQFF
TRBJ1-2	.	.	TRBV7-9	TGTGCCAGCAGCCCACCAAGGGGCGCCGGGGGCTATGGCTACACCTTC	CASSPPRGAGGYGYTF
TRBJ2-6	few	.	TRBV9	TGTGCCAGCGCAAGCTCTGGGGCCAACGTCCTGACTTTC	CASASSGANVLTF
TRBJ2-7	.	.	TRBV27	TGTGCCAGCAGTAATAGGGGTCCCTACGAGCAGTACTTC	CASSNRGPYEQYF
TRBJ2-5	once	TRBD2	TRBV7-9	TGTGCCAGCAGCGGAAGACTAGCGGGGTTAGAGGAGACCCAGTACTTC	CASSGRLAGLEETQYF
TRBJ1-1	.	.	TRBV4-1	TGCGCCAGCAGCCAAGATCTAGAGACTTGGGCTTTCTTT	CASSQDLETWAFF
TRBJ2-5	.	.	TRBV5-6	TGTGCCAGCAGCTTGGGAAAGACCCAGTACTTC	CASSLGKTQYF
TRBJ2-3	few	TRBD1	TRBV29-1	TGCAGCGTTGAAGGGACAGGGATATTCAGGGCAGATACGCAGTATTTT	CSVEGTGIFRADTQYF
TRBJ2-7	.	.	TRBV4-2	TGTGCCAGCAGCCAAGATCGCACAGGGAGTTCCTACGAGCAGTACTTC	CASSQDRTGSSYEQYF
TRBJ1-1	.	.	TRBV4-1	TGCGCCAGCAGCCCGAGACAACACAGGAACACTGAAGCTTTCTTT	CASSPRQHRNTEAFF
TRBJ2-7	.	TRBD1	TRBV5-1	TGCGCCAGCAGCTCGGGACAGGGATTCTACGAGCAGTACTTC	CASSSGQGFYEQYF
TRBJ2-2	.	TRBD1	TRBV11-3	TGTGCCAGCAGCTTCGACAGGGGGATCACCGGGGAGCTGTTTTTT	CASSFDRGITGELFF
TRBJ1-2	few	.	TRBV29-1	TGCAGCGTTGAATGGGGGGATGACTATGGCTACACCTTC	CSVEWGDDYGYTF
TRBJ2-7	.	TRBD1	TRBV6-1	TGTGCCAGCAGTGCGCGCAGGGGGCCAGACTACGAGCAGTACTTC	CASSARRGPDYEQYF
TRBJ1-2	.	.	TRBV6-6	TGTGCCAGCAGCCCCCCGGCGGGAGATTATGGCTACACCTTC	CASSPPAGDYGYTF
TRBJ1-5	.	.	TRBV4-1	TGCGCCAGCAGCCAAGATAGTAGGGACGGCCAGCCCCAGCATTTT	CASSQDSRDGQPQHF
TRBJ2-2	.	.	TRBV29-1	TGCAGCGTTGAAGAACAGGGAGTGGGCGGGGAGCTGTTTTTT	CSVEEQGVGGELFF
TRBJ2-1	few	TRBD1	TRBV4-1	TGCGCCAGCAGCCCGGGACAGGGGAACTACAATGAGCAGTTCTTC	CASSPGQGNYNEQFF
TRBJ2-4	.	.	TRBV30	TGTGCCTGGCAGGGGCGAGGGCTAGCCAAAAACATTCAGTACTTC	CAWQGRGLAKNIQYF
TRBJ2-7	.	TRBD1	TRBV13	TGTGCCAGCAGCTCTTCCTTGTCGACAGGGGCCTACGAGCAGTACTTC	CASSSSLSTGAYEQYF
TRBJ2-7	few	.	TRBV7-9	TGTGCCAGCAGCCAGACGAGGGGACTCTACGAGCAGTACTTC	CASSQTRGLYEQYF
TRBJ1-2	.	TRBD1	TRBV10-2	TGCGCCAGCAGTGCCCCGACAGGGGGTAACTATGGCTACACCTTC	CASSAPTGGNYGYTF
TRBJ1-1	.	TRBD1	TRBV4-3	TGCGCCAGCAGCCGAGTGCAGGGGGCCCGGTGGGTTTTCTTT	CASSRVQGARWVFF
TRBJ1-1	.	TRBD1	TRBV5-4	TGTGCCAGCAGCTTCGGGACAGGGATCTCTGAAGCTTTCTTT	CASSFGTGISEAFF
TRBJ2-1	.	TRBD1	TRBV7-3	TGTGCCAGCAGCATCAACAGGGGTGGTGGAAATGAGCAGTTCTTC	CASSINRGGGNEQFF
TRBJ1-1	.	.	TRBV27	TGTGCCAGCAGTTTTGGCCTGAACACTGAAGCTTTCTTT	CASSFGLNTEAFF
TRBJ1-4	.	TRBD1	TRBV30	TGTGCCTGGAGTTTAGGGACAGGGACGCAAAAACTGTTTTTT	CAWSLGTGTQKLFF
TRBJ2-7	.	TRBD1	TRBV11-2	TGTGCCAGCAGCAGGGGGACAGGGCCCTACGAGCAGTACTTC	CASSRGTGPYEQYF
TRBJ2-7	.	.	TRBV6-1	TGTGCCAGCAGTGAACACAGGGTCGAGCAGTACTTC	CASSEHRVEQYF
TRBJ2-5	few	TRBD2	TRBV11-2	TGTGCCAGCAGCTTGGGTGGTAGCGGGGAACCTCAAGAGACCCAGTACTTC	CASSLGGSGEPQETQYF
TRBJ2-7	.	.	TRBV13	TGTGCCAGCAGCACTGGACGTGGCTACGAGCAGTACTTC	CASSTGRGYEQYF